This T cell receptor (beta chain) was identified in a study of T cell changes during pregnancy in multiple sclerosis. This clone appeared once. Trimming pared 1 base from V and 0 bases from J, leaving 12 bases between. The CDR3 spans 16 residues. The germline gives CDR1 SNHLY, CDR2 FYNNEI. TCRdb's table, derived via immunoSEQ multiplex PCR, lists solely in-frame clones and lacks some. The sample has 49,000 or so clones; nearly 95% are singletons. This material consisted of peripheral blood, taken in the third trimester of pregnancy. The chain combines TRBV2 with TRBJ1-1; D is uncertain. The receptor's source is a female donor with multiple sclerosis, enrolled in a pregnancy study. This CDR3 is CASSEGRTSMNTEAFF. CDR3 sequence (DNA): TGTGCCAGCAGTGAAGGCAGGACTTCCATGAACACTGAAGCTTTCTTT.